This passage covers 20 T cell receptor beta chains from one sample sequenced in a study of OX40 agonist ivuxolimab in advanced cancers. Produced via immunoSEQ multiplex PCR; TCRdb's table is partial and in-frame only. Among about 50,000 clones, roughly nine tenths were seen once, and the ten largest hold around 5.6%. The source was CD4+ or CD8+ T cells sorted from blood, collected in a trial of the OX40 agonist ivuxolimab. Every receptor here comes from an adult with an advanced solid tumor such as melanoma, head and neck, liver or kidney cancer.

There are a few counts of this clone. The chain is built from TRBV7-2 and TRBJ1-5; 11 nucleotides align to TRBD1. Trimming removed 5 bases from V and 9 bases from J; junction bases left unmatched: 12. CDR1 is SGHTA and CDR2 is FQGNSA in the germline V gene. This CDR3 has 16 amino acids. The CDR3 here is CASSTYPGTGGGPQHF. The CDR3 bases are TGTGCCAGCAGCACCTACCCCGGGACAGGGGGAGGGCCCCAGCATTTT.

The count of this clone is one. This sequence joins TRBV6-5 and TRBJ2-3; D unclear. V was clipped by 2 bases and J by 8 bases, with 11 bases between them. This CDR3 is built from 13 residues. Germline CDR1 MNHEY, CDR2 SVGAGI. CDR3 sequence: CASSYGPGGTQYF. The CDR3 DNA follows: TGTGCCAGCAGTTACGGGCCGGGCGGTACGCAGTATTTT.

This clone was recorded only once. This chain uses TRBV29-1 with TRBJ2-7, with a weak D call TRBD1 (6 bases). Germline V gene lookup returns CDR1 SQVTM and CDR2 ANQGSEA. V was clipped by 4 bases and J by 4 bases, with 26 bases between them. This CDR3 contains 17 residues. CDR3 DNA sequence: TGCAGCGTTGTAAATGATGTATTACAGGGTCGGACATACGAGCAGTACTTC. Encoded protein: CSVVNDVLQGRTYEQYF.

The V gene is TRBV4-1, the J gene TRBJ2-7; D remains unclear. The CDR3 is made up of 14 amino acids. V was trimmed by 1 base and J by 0 bases, leaving 7 bases between them. CDR1 is MGHRA and CDR2 is YSYEKL in the germline V gene. As DNA, the CDR3 is TGCGCCAGCAGCCAAGTTGGGGACTCCTACGAGCAGTACTTC. Residues: CASSQVGDSYEQYF.

The chain employs TRBV19 and TRBJ1-2; TRBD1 aligns across 7 bases. Losses at the gene ends were 3 bases for V and 4 bases for J; bases not matched to a gene: 8. This CDR3 has 15 residues. CDR1 and CDR2 (germline): LNHDA, SQIVND (reference sequence). This chain's CDR3 is CASSMAGTARYGYTF. The CDR3 nucleotides are TGTGCCAGTAGTATGGCCGGGACAGCCCGCTATGGCTACACCTTC. Filled out from reference TRBV19 and TRBJ1-2, the complete variable domain reads DGGITQSPKYLFRKEGQNVTLSCEQNLNHDAMYWYRQDPGQGLRLIYYSQIVNDFQKGDIAEGYSVSREKKESFPLTVTSAQKNPTAFYLCASSMAGTARYGYTFGSGTRLTVV.

This clone is medium-sized within its sample. The chain is built from TRBV28 and TRBJ1-2, with 8 bases matching TRBD1. From germline, CDR1 is MDHEN and CDR2 SYDVKM. V shed 1 base, J shed 8 bases, and the junction held 3 bases outside the gene matches. The CDR3 runs to 13 residues. CDR3 in amino acids: CASSLSRTGGYTF. The CDR3 nucleotides are TGTGCCAGCAGTTTATCCCGGACAGGGGGCTACACCTTC.

V gene TRBV9 combines with J gene TRBJ2-2; D uncertain. This CDR3 contains 15 residues. The germline gives CDR1 SGDLS, CDR2 YYNGEE. V gave up 2 bases and J gave up 3 bases, with 11 bases separating them. The CDR3, as DNA: TGTGCCAGCAGCGTTGGGTCGGCGTACACCGGGGAGCTGTTTTTT. Its translation is CASSVGSAYTGELFF. The full variable domain, its missing parts supplied by reference TRBV9 and TRBJ2-2, is DSGVTQTPKHLITATGQRVTLRCSPRSGDLSVYWYQQSLDQGLQFLIQYYNGEERAKGNILERFSAQQFPDLHSELNLSSLELGDSALYFCASSVGSAYTGELFFGEGSRLTVL.

The chain combines TRBV4-3 with TRBJ2-5, with TRBD1 matching over 7 bases. The CDR3 extends over 17 amino acids. Trimming removed 0 bases from V and 5 bases from J; junction bases left unmatched: 12. CDR1 and CDR2 from the germline V gene are LGHNA and YSLEER. CDR3 in DNA: TGCGCCAGCAGCCAAGAGGTATCGACAGGGTGGCCGGAGACCCAGTACTTC. Translating it yields CASSQEVSTGWPETQYF.

The rearrangement links TRBV5-1 to TRBJ2-2, with 7 nucleotides matching TRBD2. CDR3 size: 14 residues. Germline CDR1 is SGHRS and CDR2 is YFSETQ. The ends lost 1 base at V and 12 bases at J; junction bases unmatched: 9. Written as DNA, the CDR3 is TGCGCCAGCAGCTTGCATAAGCGGGGACTTCAGCTGTTTTTT. This sequence encodes CASSLHKRGLQLFF.

This clone was observed a single time. The same CDR3 can be traced to other DNA sequences in this sample. The J gene is TRBJ2-2, the V gene TRBV7-6; perhaps D is TRBD1 or TRBD2 (5 bases each). The CDR3 consists of 14 residues. V gave up 5 bases and J gave up 6 bases, with 13 bases separating them. Germline CDR1 and CDR2: SGHVS and FNYEAQ. The CDR3, as DNA: TGTGCCAGCAGCCTCAACCGAGGGGCCGGGGAGCTGTTTTTT. Translation gives CASSLNRGAGELFF.

This chain joins TRBV7-6 and TRBJ2-5, with D possibly being TRBD1 or TRBD2 (5 bases each). Trimming took off 6 bases at V and 0 bases at J, with 14 bases between the two ends. The length of the CDR3 is 15 residues. Germline V CDR1 and CDR2: SGHVS, FNYEAQ. CDR3 DNA sequence: TGTGCCAGCAGTCCCGGGACGTCTTACCAAGAGACCCAGTACTTC. Residues: CASSPGTSYQETQYF.

This clone was detected once. The chain combines TRBV28 with TRBJ1-2; 10 bases map to TRBD1. This CDR3 has 19 amino acids. CDR1 is MDHEN, CDR2 SYDVKM, per germline. V gave up 1 base and J gave up 5 bases; unmatched junction bases: 16. This CDR3 reads CASSLSGTGVSGIGYGYTF. CDR3 nucleotide sequence: TGTGCCAGCAGTTTATCCGGGACAGGGGTGTCGGGGATTGGATATGGCTACACCTTC.

The V gene is TRBV6-1, the J gene TRBJ2-2; TRBD2 matches at 9 bases. The CDR3 is made up of 17 amino acids. CDR1 is MNHNS, CDR2 SASEGT, per germline. V shed 2 bases, J shed 5 bases, and the junction held 9 bases outside the gene matches. Here the CDR3 reads CASSEYAGGLWTGELFF. The CDR3 coding sequence is TGTGCCAGCAGTGAATATGCGGGGGGGCTTTGGACCGGGGAGCTGTTTTTT.

This sequence joins TRBV27 and TRBJ2-7, with 10 bases matching TRBD1. V was pared by 6 bases and J by 3 bases, with 5 bases of the junction left unmatched. Germline CDR1 MNHEY, CDR2 SMNVEV (reference sequence). This CDR3 is built from 14 residues. CDR3 loop: CASRGQGNHYEQYF. The CDR3 DNA sequence: TGTGCCAGCAGGGGACAGGGGAATCACTACGAGCAGTACTTC.

The CDR3 protein is CASSPDTVNTEAFF. CDR3 DNA: TGTGCCAGCAGCCCCGACACGGTGAACACTGAAGCTTTCTTT. V gene TRBV5-8 combines with J gene TRBJ1-1, with unresolved D. V lost 4 bases, J lost 0 bases, and 10 bases lay in between. The CDR3 sequence is 14 residues long. CDR1 and CDR2 from the germline V gene are SGHTS and YDEGEE.

This rearrangement joins TRBV30 to TRBJ2-3; 7 bases line up with TRBD2. The CDR3 has 14 residues. Germline assignment: CDR1 GTSNPN and CDR2 SVGIG (reference sequence). V gave up 2 bases and J gave up 2 bases; unmatched junction bases: 4. CDR3 loop: CAWSKRGVTDTQYF. The CDR3 bases are TGTGCCTGGAGTAAACGGGGGGTCACAGATACGCAGTATTTT.

The chain is built from TRBV28 and TRBJ2-7; 10 bases line up with TRBD1. The trim removed 5 bases at V and 2 bases at J, leaving 0 bases unmatched. The CDR3 spans 13 residues. The V gene's germline CDR1 is MDHEN and CDR2 SYDVKM. The CDR3 here is CASSGTGAYEQYV. The CDR3 DNA sequence: TGTGCCAGCAGTGGGACAGGGGCCTACGAGCAGTACGTC.

V usage is TRBV7-9 and J usage is TRBJ2-7, with 7 bases matching TRBD2. Unmatched junction bases numbered 5, after V lost 8 bases and J lost 4 bases. The germline gives CDR1 SEHNR, CDR2 FQNEAQ (reference sequence). The CDR3 has 12 amino acids. This CDR3 reads CASAGDRYEQYV. CDR3 in DNA: TGTGCCAGCGCGGGGGATAGATACGAGCAGTACGTC.

The chain employs TRBV15 and TRBJ1-4, with D tentatively TRBD1 (6 bases). Germline CDR1 is LNHNV and CDR2 is YYDKDF (reference sequence). V lost 7 bases, J lost 5 bases, and 14 bases lay in between. CDR3 length equals 14 residues. In DNA form, the CDR3 reads TGTGCCACCATTAAAGACAGGTCAAATGAAAAACTGTTTTTT. It yields the protein CATIKDRSNEKLFF.

This chain connects TRBV6-1 to TRBJ1-2, with TRBD1 as a possible D gene (6 bases). Trimming left V 8 bases short and J 5 bases short, with 15 bases between. Germline V gene lookup returns CDR1 MNHNS and CDR2 SASEGT. The CDR3 is 13 amino acids. CDR3 bases: TGTGCCAGCGTCCCGGGGGGGGCTTATGGCTACACCTTC. Its translation is CASVPGGAYGYTF.